These 2 T cell receptor beta chains came from one sample sequenced in a study of molecular identifiers for immune sequencing clone quantification. Using its own MiXCR run on the PCR reads, TCRdb lists one record per CDR3 protein. The sample shows around 470,000 distinct CDR3 sequences, about 25% of them seen only once. The sequenced material came from naive CD8+ T cells from blood, with Jurkat cell RNA spiked in. The subset denotes: FACS-sorted CD8+CD4-CCR7+CD45RA+ naive T cells. The receptors were sampled from a human donor in good health. Some libraries in this study had Jurkat cell RNA spiked in.

This clonotype was seen only a few times. Here the CDR3 reads CASGHASAEAFF. CDR3 sequence (DNA): TGTGCCAGCGGCCACGCGTCGGCTGAAGCTTTCTTT. The chain employs TRBV6-1 and TRBJ1-1; D gene unclear. CDR3 length: 12 residues. V shed 8 bases and J shed 6 bases, with 13 bases lying between them. Germline V gene lookup returns CDR1 MNHNS and CDR2 SASEGT.

This clonotype came up a few times. V gene TRBV28 combines with J gene TRBJ1-6; maybe TRBD1 (5 bases). CDR3 length: 14 residues. Per the germline V gene, CDR1 is MDHEN and CDR2 is SYDVKM. Trimming pared 5 bases from V and 8 bases from J, leaving 13 bases between. The CDR3 DNA is TGTGCCAGCAGTCGACAGTTCTACCATTCACCCCTCCACTTT. Protein: CASSRQFYHSPLHF.